Following are 6 T cell receptor beta chains from one sample sequenced in a study of cytomegalovirus exposure and HLA in healthy donors. The PCR made use of 60 Vbeta and 13 Jbeta primers. The table came from immunoSEQ multiplex PCR; TCRdb's copy has only in-frame clones and leaves some out. Counted here are around 130,000 clones, 65% to 80% occurring once; the ten biggest clones make up around 1.9%. Specimen: PBMCs. These receptors were obtained from a woman aged 40 to 50 in good health and CMV-seronegative.

The table lists this clone with a few counts. The rearrangement uses TRBV5-8 and TRBJ2-5, with 8 bases lining up with TRBD1. The end of the DNA aligns better with TRBJ2-7, so the J call may be wrong. CDR1 SGHTS and CDR2 YDEGEE come from the germline V gene. This CDR3 is built from 15 residues. CDR3 amino acids: CASSFRTGRLYEQYF. CDR3 nucleotide sequence: TGTGCCAGCAGTTTTCGGACAGGGCGACTTTACGAGCAGTACTTC.

In its sample, this clone was seen once. This chain uses TRBV7-9 with TRBJ2-3, with D possibly being TRBD2 (5 bases). V lost 0 bases, J lost 0 bases, and 16 bases lay in between. The germline gives CDR1 SEHNR, CDR2 FQNEAQ (reference sequence). The CDR3 loop spans 18 amino acids. For the CDR3, the DNA is TGTGCCAGCAGCTTAGCTGGCTCAGGAGGCCCTAGCACAGATACGCAGTATTTT. Translation gives CASSLAGSGGPSTDTQYF.

The V call is TRBV5-1, the J call TRBJ1-3; D gene unclear. V was pared by 4 bases and J by 3 bases, with 11 bases between. Per the germline V gene, CDR1 is SGHRS and CDR2 is YFSETQ. The CDR3 totals 14 residues. CDR3 region: CASSGVGDGNTIYF. CDR3 coding DNA: TGCGCCAGCAGCGGAGTAGGTGATGGAAACACCATATATTTT.

The genes are TRBV23-1 and TRBJ1-2; TRBD1 is a possible D gene (5 bases). TRBV23-1 belongs to the ORF category, with a function that is uncertain. Trimming stripped 4 bases from V and 2 bases from J, with 14 bases between. The CDR3 covers 15 residues. In DNA, the CDR3 is TGCGCCAGCAGTCCCCATCAGGGCAGGAACTATGGCTACACCTTC. Protein: CASSPHQGRNYGYTF.

The genes are TRBV11-2 and TRBJ1-4, with D maybe TRBD1 (6 bases). V lost 6 bases and J lost 1, with 21 bases in between. CDR3 length: 18 amino acids. Germline CDR1 and CDR2: SGHAT and FQNNGV. The CDR3 coding sequence is TGTGCCAGCAGTCACGGCGTCGGGGGGCAATTAACTAATGAAAAACTGTTTTTT. Its translation is CASSHGVGGQLTNEKLFF.

This chain uses TRBV19 with TRBJ2-2; perhaps TRBD2 as D (5 bases). This CDR3 comprises 14 residues. The germline CDR1 and CDR2 sequences are LNHDA and SQIVND (reference sequence). Trimming removed 1 base at V and 5 bases at J, with 8 bases between. CDR3 sequence reads: CASSIGGQTGELFF. In DNA form, the CDR3 reads TGTGCCAGTAGTATAGGAGGGCAAACCGGGGAGCTGTTTTTT.